This T cell receptor beta chain comes out of a study of cytomegalovirus exposure and HLA in healthy donors. Study-wide points: High sensitivity and specificity were reportedly achieved when the classifier diagnosed cytomegalovirus status. In an earlier analysis, productive rearrangement rates for most beta V segments clustered near 87% or 30%. In a later analysis, a genetic analysis reported fewer productive-TCR N-insertions in an Asian-associated ancestry cluster than the cohort average.

Trimming cost V 7 bases and J 6 bases; bases outside gene matches: 3. This CDR3 comprises 12 residues. Germline CDR1 is MNHEY and CDR2 is SMNVEV (reference sequence). Use of 60 Vbeta and 13 Jbeta primers characterized the PCR. TCRdb keeps only in-frame clones here, not all; method: immunoSEQ multiplex PCR. The sample data list over 75,000 clones. Healthy bone marrow donors formed the donor group. Notes on this clone: Its antigen remains unidentified.

The material sequenced was PBMCs. The receptor was isolated from a girl between 10 and 17 years old in good health and CMV-seropositive. The chain links TRBV27 to TRBJ1-1; TRBD1 matches at 9 bases. CDR3 amino acids: CASTGTGPEAFF. In nucleotides, the CDR3 is TGTGCCAGCACTGGGACAGGGCCTGAAGCTTTCTTT.